This T cell receptor beta chain appears in the sequencing data of a study of graft-versus-host responses after intestinal transplantation (dated by TCRdb to about 2021). Context from the whole study: Multivisceral, liver-intestinal, or isolated intestinal transplants were received by the recipients. Anti-thymocyte globulin induction was given to all recipients, followed by maintenance tacrolimus and steroids for roughly 3 years. Bulk TCR-beta CDR3 sequencing was used to track graft-versus-host and host-versus-graft alloreactive T cell clones in the graft, circulation and bone marrow after intestinal transplantation. To identify alloreactive clones, pre-transplant mixed lymphocyte reaction products were sequenced and compared with unstimulated pre-transplant donor and recipient T cells. Of the approximately 24 intestinal transplant recipients enrolled in the cohort, one of whom was a retransplant, a few patients without pretransplant specimens were excluded. A peak of at least 4% donor T cells among recipient peripheral blood mononuclear cells was the definition used for donor T cell macrochimerism. Rather than being sequenced by the commercial service, samples from a few later patients were sequenced in-house on an Illumina MiSeq and processed with MiXCR.

Taken from the germline V gene, the CDR1 and CDR2 loops are SGHRS and YFSETQ. Including the terminal cysteine and phenylalanine, the CDR3 comprises 15 residues. CDR3 DNA only is kept here, 45 bases in frame from base 1. The V end gives up 1 base and the J end 7 bases, leaving 6 bases in the junction not matched to a gene. On this clone itself: The antigen this receptor binds is unknown. No per-base quality is available; no much larger clone lies one base away.

Overall results and qualifications from the work: The relatively low number and heterogeneity of intestinal transplant patients limited the conclusions. Peak levels of circulating GvH clones were associated with declines in HvG clones early after transplant. GvH clones were detected in recipient bone marrow, and some of these GvH clones were observed earlier in ileal mucosa or blood, consistent with an intestinal mucosal origin. In patients with donor T cell macrochimerism, the allografts had high GvH to HvG T cell clonal ratios.

The library was generated by the immunoSEQ multiplex PCR assay. For most patients, genomic DNA was isolated with the Qiagen DNeasy Blood and Tissue Kit and shipped frozen to Adaptive Biotechnologies for TCR sequencing. For most patients, high-throughput TCR-beta CDR3 sequencing of genomic DNA was performed by Adaptive Biotechnologies. In the original analysis: TCR sequencing data were retrieved from Adaptive's ImmunoSEQ software for around 20 patients, whereas a few other patients were processed with MiXCR and VDJtools. To correct CD4 versus CD8 sorting errors, any sequence found in both subsets at a frequency ratio below 5:1 was removed. Because the origin of CDR3 nucleotide sequences shared between donor and recipient could not be assigned, those sequences were removed. To be classed as alloreactive, a clone needed at least 2-fold expansion over unstimulated cells and a minimum CFSE-low frequency of 0.002% (template counts) or 0.001% (read counts). Clones detected in sequenced pre-transplant spleen, lymph node, or MLR CFSE-low populations of the donor or recipient were defined as mappable. Cumulative frequency of alloreactive clones was calculated as a percentage of all sequences weighted by copy number. TCRdb retrieved this table from immuneACCESS and kept in-frame rearrangements only. Not all clones are present; in checked studies, unresolved V genes account for under half, and no reason is known for the remainder. The V and J calls and the clone size are those of that table, but D and trimming were determined from the DNA. The sample table shows roughly 110,000 clones, and approximately 92% are seen once. 0.23% of the sample comes from the top ten.

In the paper's terms, the time point label means: cells obtained before transplantation from donor or recipient. CD3+CD4+ and CD3+CD8+ populations were FACS-sorted from unstimulated pre-transplant donor and recipient cells taken from spleen or lymph nodes. The sample consisted of unstimulated CD4+ T cells sorted from spleen or lymph node cells, taken before transplant. The chain uses TRBV5-1 and TRBJ2-2, with 8 central nucleotides matching TRBD2. The source of this sequence is a human donor who was the organ donor for an intestinal transplant. The CDR3 region has the sequence CASSLLTGTSGELFF. Here is the DNA: TGCGCCAGCAGCTTGTTGACCGGGACTAGCGGGGAGCTGTTTTTT.